The clone carrying this TCR beta chain was observed a few times. Each CDR3 protein gets one entry after TCRdb re-called the RT-PCR reads with MiXCR. The sample consists of some 200,000 distinct CDR3 sequences, less than 45% of them appearing once. The data originate from a study of patients and donors after allogeneic stem cell transplantation. The CDR3 is 16 amino acids. Germline loops: CDR1 SEHNR, CDR2 FQNEAQ (reference sequence). Trimming left V 1 base short and J 0 bases short, with 12 bases between. Sequenced: blood, either unsorted or a sorted T cell fraction (not recorded which). This TCR was sampled from a human donor who was either an allogeneic HSCT recipient or a stem cell or donor lymphocyte infusion donor (not recorded which). It is not recorded whose cells these are; they may come from a transplant donor. V and J are TRBV7-9 and TRBJ1-1; possibly TRBD1 for D (5 bases). The CDR3 nucleotides are TGTGCCAGCAGCTTAGAAGATGGGGGAATGAACACTGAAGCTTTCTTT. It encodes CASSLEDGGMNTEAFF.